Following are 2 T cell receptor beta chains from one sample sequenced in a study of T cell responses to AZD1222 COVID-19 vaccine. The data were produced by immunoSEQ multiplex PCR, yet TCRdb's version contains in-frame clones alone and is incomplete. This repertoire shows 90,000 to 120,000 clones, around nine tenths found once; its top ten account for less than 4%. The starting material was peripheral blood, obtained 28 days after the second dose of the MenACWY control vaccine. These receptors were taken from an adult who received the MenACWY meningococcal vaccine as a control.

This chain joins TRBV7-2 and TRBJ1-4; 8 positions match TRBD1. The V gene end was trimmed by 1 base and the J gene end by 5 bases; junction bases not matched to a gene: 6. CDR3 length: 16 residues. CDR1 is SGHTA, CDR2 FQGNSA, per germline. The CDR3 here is CASSLGTGWGNEKLFF. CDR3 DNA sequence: TGTGCCAGCAGCTTAGGGACAGGGTGGGGGAATGAAAAACTGTTTTTT.

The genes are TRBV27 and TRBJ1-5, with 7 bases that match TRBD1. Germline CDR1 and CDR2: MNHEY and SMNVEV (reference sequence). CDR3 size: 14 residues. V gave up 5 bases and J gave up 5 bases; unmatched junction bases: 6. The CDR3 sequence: CASSGTAWDQPQHF. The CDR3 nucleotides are TGTGCCAGCAGTGGGACAGCCTGGGATCAGCCCCAGCATTTT.